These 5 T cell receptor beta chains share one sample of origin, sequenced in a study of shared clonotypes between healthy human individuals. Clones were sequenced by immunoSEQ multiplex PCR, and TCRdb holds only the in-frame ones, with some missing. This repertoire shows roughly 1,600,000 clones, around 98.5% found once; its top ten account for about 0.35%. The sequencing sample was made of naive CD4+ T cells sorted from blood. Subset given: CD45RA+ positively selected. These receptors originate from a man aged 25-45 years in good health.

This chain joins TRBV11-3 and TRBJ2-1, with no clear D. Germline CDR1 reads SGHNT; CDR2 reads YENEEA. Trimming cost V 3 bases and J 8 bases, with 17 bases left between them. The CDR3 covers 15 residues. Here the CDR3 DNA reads TGTGCCAGCAGCTTGGTTCGGGCTGTGGAGCATGAGCAGTTCTTC. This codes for CASSLVRAVEHEQFF.

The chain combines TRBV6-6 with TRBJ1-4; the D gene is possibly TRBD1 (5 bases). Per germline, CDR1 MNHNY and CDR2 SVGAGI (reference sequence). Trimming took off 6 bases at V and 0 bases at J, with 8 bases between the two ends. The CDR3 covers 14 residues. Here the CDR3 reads CASRLQATNEKLFF. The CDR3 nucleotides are TGTGCCAGCAGACTACAGGCAACTAATGAAAAACTGTTTTTT.

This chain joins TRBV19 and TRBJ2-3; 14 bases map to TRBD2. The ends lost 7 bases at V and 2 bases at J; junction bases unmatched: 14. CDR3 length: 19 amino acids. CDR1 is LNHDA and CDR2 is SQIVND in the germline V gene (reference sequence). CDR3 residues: CASTDGGLAGGVPTDTQYF. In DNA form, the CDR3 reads TGTGCCAGTACCGACGGCGGACTAGCGGGAGGAGTACCCACAGATACGCAGTATTTT.

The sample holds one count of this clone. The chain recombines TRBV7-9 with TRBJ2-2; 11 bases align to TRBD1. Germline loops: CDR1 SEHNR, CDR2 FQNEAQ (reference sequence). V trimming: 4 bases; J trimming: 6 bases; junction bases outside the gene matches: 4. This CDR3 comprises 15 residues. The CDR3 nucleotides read TGTGCCAGCAGCTGGACAGGGGGCATTGCCGGGGAGCTGTTTTTT. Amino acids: CASSWTGGIAGELFF.

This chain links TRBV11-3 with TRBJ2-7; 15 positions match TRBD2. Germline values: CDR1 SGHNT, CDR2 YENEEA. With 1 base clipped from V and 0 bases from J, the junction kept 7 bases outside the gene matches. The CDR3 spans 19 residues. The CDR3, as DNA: TGTGCCAGCAGCTTAGGACCGGGACTAGCGGGAGGAAGCTCCTACGAGCAGTACTTC. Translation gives CASSLGPGLAGGSSYEQYF.